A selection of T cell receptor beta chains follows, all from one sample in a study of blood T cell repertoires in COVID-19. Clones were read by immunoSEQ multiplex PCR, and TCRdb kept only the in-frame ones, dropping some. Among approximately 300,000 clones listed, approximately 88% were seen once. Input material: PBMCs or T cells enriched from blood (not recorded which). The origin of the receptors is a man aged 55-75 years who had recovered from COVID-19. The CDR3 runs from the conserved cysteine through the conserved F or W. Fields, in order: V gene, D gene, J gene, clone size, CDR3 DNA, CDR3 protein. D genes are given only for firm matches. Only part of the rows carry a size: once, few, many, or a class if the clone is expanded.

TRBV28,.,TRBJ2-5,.,TGTGCCAGCAGCGGGGGGCCCCAAGAGACCCAGTACTTC,CASSGGPQETQYF
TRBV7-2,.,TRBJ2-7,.,TGTGCCAGCGGTAGGGGCCAGGGATTCTCCTACGAGCAGTACTTC,CASGRGQGFSYEQYF
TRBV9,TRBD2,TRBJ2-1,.,TGTGCCAGCAGCTTAGCGGGACATTACAATGAGCAGTTCTTC,CASSLAGHYNEQFF
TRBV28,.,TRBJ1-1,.,TGTGCCAGCAGTTCGCACCACAGGGACACTGAAGCTTTCTTT,CASSSHHRDTEAFF
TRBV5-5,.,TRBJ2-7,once,TGTGCCAGCAGCTTGGCGGTCCCCTCCTACGAGCAGTACTTC,CASSLAVPSYEQYF
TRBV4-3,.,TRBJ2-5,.,TGCGCCAGCAGCCAAGATTGGAACAGACAAGAGACCCAGTACTTC,CASSQDWNRQETQYF
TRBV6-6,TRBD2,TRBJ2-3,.,TGTGCCAGCAGCCGGGACTACACAGATACGCAGTATTTT,CASSRDYTDTQYF
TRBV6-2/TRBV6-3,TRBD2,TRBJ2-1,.,TGTGCCAGCAGCCGGACTAGCGGGGGAGACAATGAGCAGTTCTTC,CASSRTSGGDNEQFF
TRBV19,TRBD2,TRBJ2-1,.,TGTGCCAGTACCTCCAGCGGGAGGAGCTACAATGAGCAGTTCTTC,CASTSSGRSYNEQFF
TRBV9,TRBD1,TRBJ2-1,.,TGTGCCAGCAGCGTAGAAGGGACAGGGGCTAATGAGCAGTTCTTC,CASSVEGTGANEQFF
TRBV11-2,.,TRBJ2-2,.,TGTGCCAGCAGCTTTACAGGGACCGGGGAGCTGTTTTTT,CASSFTGTGELFF
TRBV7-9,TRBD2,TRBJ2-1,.,TGTGCCAGCAGCTTAAAGGGGACTAGCCGCAATGAGCAGTTCTTC,CASSLKGTSRNEQFF
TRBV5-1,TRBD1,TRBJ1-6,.,TGCGCCAGCAGTTTTGACAGGGTGGGCAATTCACCCCTCCACTTT,CASSFDRVGNSPLHF
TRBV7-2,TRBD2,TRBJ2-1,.,TGTGCCAGCAGCTCACAGGCGGGAGGGCCGTTGGGTGAGCAGTTCTTC,CASSSQAGGPLGEQFF
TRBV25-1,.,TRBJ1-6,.,TGTGCCAGCAGAGGGGGTCCATCCTATAATTCACCCCTCCACTTT,CASRGGPSYNSPLHF
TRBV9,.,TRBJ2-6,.,TGTGCCAGCAGCGCGGGACACGGAAGCTCTGGGGCCAACGTCCTGACTTTC,CASSAGHGSSGANVLTF
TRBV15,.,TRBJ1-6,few,TGTGCCACCAGCAGAAGGGCAGGGGCACGGCAGGTTCCCCTCCACTTT,CATSRRAGARQVPLHF
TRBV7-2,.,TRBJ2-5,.,TGTGCCAGCAGCTTTCCGGGGGAAGAGACCCAGTACTTC,CASSFPGEETQYF
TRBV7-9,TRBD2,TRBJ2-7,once,TGTGCCAGCAGCCTCATGGCGGGAGGGTACTCCTACGAGCAGTACTTC,CASSLMAGGYSYEQYF
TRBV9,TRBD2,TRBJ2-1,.,TGTGCCAGCAGCGTGACTAGCGGGTTCAATGAGCAGTTCTTC,CASSVTSGFNEQFF
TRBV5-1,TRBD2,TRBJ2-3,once,TGCGCCAGCAGCTCGAAGACTAGCGGGAGCCCCTCCACAGATACGCAGTATTTT,CASSSKTSGSPSTDTQYF
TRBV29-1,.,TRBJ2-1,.,TGCAGCGTTGAACTGGCGGAGATCTACAATGAGCAGTTCTTC,CSVELAEIYNEQFF
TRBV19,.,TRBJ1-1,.,TGTGCCAGTAGCCCCGAGACAGGACTGTGGAAGACTGAAGCTTTCTTT,CASSPETGLWKTEAFF
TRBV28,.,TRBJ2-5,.,TGTGCCAGCAGCAGCGGAGGCGGGCAAGAGACCCAGTACTTC,CASSSGGGQETQYF
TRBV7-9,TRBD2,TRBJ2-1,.,TGTGCCAGCAGCCCAATCCCCCTAGCGGGCCTCTACAATGAGCAGTTCTTC,CASSPIPLAGLYNEQFF
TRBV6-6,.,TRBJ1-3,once,TGTGCCAGCACTTCACGGGGGGTCTCTGGAAACACCATATATTTT,CASTSRGVSGNTIYF
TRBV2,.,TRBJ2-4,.,TGTGCCAGCAGTGCGTTAAACATTCAGTACTTC,CASSALNIQYF
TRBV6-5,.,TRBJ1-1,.,TGTGCCAGCAGAGCGGACACTGAAGCTTTCTTT,CASRADTEAFF
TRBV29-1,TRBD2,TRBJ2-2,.,TGCAGCGGCCGGGAGGACGGAGGCGGGGAGCTGTTTTTT,CSGREDGGGELFF
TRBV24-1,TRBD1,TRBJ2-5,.,TGTGCCACCAGTGAGGAGGGACAGGCGGCCCAGTACTTC,CATSEEGQAAQYF
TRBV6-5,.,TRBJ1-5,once,TGTGCCAGCAGGCCGCGGAGTAGCAATCAGCCCCAGCATTTT,CASRPRSSNQPQHF
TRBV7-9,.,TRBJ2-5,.,TGTGCCAGCAGCTTAGTTAGTGGACTCCAAGAGACCCAGTACTTC,CASSLVSGLQETQYF
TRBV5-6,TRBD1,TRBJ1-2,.,TGTGCCAGCAGCAACCGACAGGGGCTGGACTATGGCTACACCTTC,CASSNRQGLDYGYTF
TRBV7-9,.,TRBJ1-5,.,TGTGCCAGCAGCTTAAGCGGCAATCAGCCCCAGCATTTT,CASSLSGNQPQHF
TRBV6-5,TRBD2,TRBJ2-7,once,TGTGCCGCTCGGGGGGCCTACGAGCAGTACTTC,CAARGAYEQYF
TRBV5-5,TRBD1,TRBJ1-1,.,TGTGCCAGCAGCCGAGGAGGACAGGGGAACACTGAAGCTTTCTTT,CASSRGGQGNTEAFF
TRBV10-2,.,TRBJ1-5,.,TGCGCCAGCAGCGGAGTAGTTAGCAATCAGCCCCAGCATTTT,CASSGVVSNQPQHF
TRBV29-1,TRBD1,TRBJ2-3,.,TGCAGCATCCGGGACAGCAGCACAGATACGCAGTATTTT,CSIRDSSTDTQYF
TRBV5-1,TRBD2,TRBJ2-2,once,TGCGCCAGCATCGAAATTAGCGGGATTACCGGCATAAGGGAGCTGTTTTTT,CASIEISGITGIRELFF
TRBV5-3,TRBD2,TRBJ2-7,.,TGTGCCAGAAGCCCTCTTAGCGGGTACGAGCAGTACTTC,CARSPLSGYEQYF
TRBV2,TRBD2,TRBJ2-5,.,TGTGCCAGCAGTAGAGCGGGGACGGCGGAGACCCAGTACTTC,CASSRAGTAETQYF
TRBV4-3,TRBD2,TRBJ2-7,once,TGCGCCAGCAGCCCGAGGGGCCTCGGGGGGGAGCAGTACTTC,CASSPRGLGGEQYF
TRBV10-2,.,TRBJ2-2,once,TGCGCCAGCAGTGGGACTCTCACCGGGGAGCTGTTTTTT,CASSGTLTGELFF
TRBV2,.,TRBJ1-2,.,TGTGCCAGCATCAGTGGCTACACCTTC,CASISGYTF